This TCR beta chain is drawn from a study of T cells in Graves' hyperthyroidism and ophthalmopathy. Germline values: CDR1 SNHLY, CDR2 FYNNEI. Deletions cut 4 bases from V and 0 bases from J, with 9 bases between. CDR3 length: 14 residues. Lactation, pregnancy, other autoimmune disease or uncontrolled infection led to exclusion of patients. Diagnoses were established using clinical symptoms, serum thyroxine and TRAb, thyroid ultrasound and orbital computed tomography. This blood was taken when hyperthyroidism was first diagnosed, before any ophthalmopathy symptoms existed. The PBMCs had their origin in 10 ml of fresh peripheral blood. This clonotype was seen repeatedly, ten times or more. TCR beta CDR3 regions were amplified from RNA transcripts. The HTBI primer set served for first-round RT-PCR of the TCR CDR3. TCRdb independently ran MiXCR on the multiplex PCR reads; one entry per CDR3 protein. The table shows about 350,000 distinct CDR3 sequences, with 17% occurring only once.

The sample consisted of blood. The chain is built from TRBV2 and TRBJ2-5; D is perhaps TRBD1 (5 bases). This TCR was recovered from a woman aged 25 to 45 with Graves' hyperthyroidism that later progressed to Graves' ophthalmopathy. CDR3 bases: TGTGCCAGCAGTGCGACAGCGTACCAAGAGACCCAGTACTTC. This encodes CASSATAYQETQYF.